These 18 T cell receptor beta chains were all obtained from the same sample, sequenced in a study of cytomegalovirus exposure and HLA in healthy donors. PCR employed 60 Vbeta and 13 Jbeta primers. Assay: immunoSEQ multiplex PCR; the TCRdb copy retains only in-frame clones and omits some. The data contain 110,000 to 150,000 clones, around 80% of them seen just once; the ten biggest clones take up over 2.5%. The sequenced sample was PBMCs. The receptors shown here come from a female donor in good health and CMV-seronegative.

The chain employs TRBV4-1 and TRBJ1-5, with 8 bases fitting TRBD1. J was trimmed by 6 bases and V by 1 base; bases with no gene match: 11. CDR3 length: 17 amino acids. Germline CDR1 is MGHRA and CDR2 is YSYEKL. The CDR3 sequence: CASSQGPGQVFGQPQHF. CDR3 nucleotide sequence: TGCGCCAGCAGCCAAGGACCGGGACAGGTGTTCGGTCAGCCCCAGCATTTT.

The DNA for the CDR3 is TGTGCCAGCAGCTACGACAGTCTGGACAGGCGAGGGCCCCTCCACTTT. This sequence encodes CASSYDSLDRRGPLHF. The V call is TRBV6-6, the J call TRBJ1-6; 7 bases are a match to TRBD1. The CDR3 runs to 16 residues. The junction had 18 bases not matched to a gene; V was cut back by 6 bases and J by 13 bases. CDR1 is MNHNY, CDR2 SVGAGI, per germline (reference sequence).

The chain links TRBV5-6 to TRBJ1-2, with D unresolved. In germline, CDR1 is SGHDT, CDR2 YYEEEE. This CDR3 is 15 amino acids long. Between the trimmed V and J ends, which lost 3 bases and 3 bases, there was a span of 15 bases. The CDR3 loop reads CASSYRRAGDYGYTF. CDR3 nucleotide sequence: TGTGCCAGCAGCTATCGTAGGGCCGGGGACTATGGCTACACCTTC.

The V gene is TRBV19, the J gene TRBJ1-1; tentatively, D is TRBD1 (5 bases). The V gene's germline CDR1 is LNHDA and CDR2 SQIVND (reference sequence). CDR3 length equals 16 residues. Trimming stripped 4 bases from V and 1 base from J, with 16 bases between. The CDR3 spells CASSTPPPTANTEAFF. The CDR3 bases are TGTGCCAGTAGTACTCCCCCGCCGACAGCGAACACTGAAGCTTTCTTT.

The CDR3 region has the DNA TGTGCCAGCAGCTTAGGTCTAGCTATGAAGTACAATGAGCAGTTCTTC. Its translation: CASSLGLAMKYNEQFF. The chain has TRBV7-2 and TRBJ2-1; possible D gene TRBD2, 5 bases. The CDR3 is made up of 16 amino acids. Trimming removed 1 base at V and 4 bases at J, with 14 bases between. Germline loops: CDR1 SGHTA, CDR2 FQGNSA.

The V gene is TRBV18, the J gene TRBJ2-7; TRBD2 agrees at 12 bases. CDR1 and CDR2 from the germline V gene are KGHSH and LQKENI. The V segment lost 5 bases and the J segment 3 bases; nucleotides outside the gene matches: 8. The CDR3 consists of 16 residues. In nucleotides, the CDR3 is TGTGCCAGCTCATCCCTTCCTAGCGGGGGGGACTACGAGCAGTACTTC. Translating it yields CASSSLPSGGDYEQYF.

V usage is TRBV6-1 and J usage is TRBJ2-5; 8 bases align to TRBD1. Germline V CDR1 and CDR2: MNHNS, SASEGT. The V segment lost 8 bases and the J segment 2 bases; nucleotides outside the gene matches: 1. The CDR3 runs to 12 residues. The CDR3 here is CASRDRQETQYF. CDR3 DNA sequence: TGTGCCAGCCGGGACAGGCAAGAGACCCAGTACTTC.

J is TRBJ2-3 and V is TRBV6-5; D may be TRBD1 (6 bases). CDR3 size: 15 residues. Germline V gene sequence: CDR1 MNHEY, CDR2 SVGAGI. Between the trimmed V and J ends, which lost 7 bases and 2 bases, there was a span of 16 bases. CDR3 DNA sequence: TGTGCCAGCACTGACCAGGGGACCAACACAGATACGCAGTATTTT. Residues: CASTDQGTNTDTQYF.

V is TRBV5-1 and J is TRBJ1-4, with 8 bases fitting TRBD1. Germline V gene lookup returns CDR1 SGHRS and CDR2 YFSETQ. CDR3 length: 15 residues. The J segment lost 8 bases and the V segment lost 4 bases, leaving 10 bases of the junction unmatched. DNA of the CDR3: TGCGCCAGCAGCCTGGAGGGGACAGGAGGGGAAAAACTGTTTTTT. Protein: CASSLEGTGGEKLFF.

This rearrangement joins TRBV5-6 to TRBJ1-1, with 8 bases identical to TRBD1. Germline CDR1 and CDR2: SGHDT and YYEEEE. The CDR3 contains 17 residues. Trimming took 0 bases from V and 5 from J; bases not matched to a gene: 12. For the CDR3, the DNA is TGTGCCAGCAGCTTGGATCCGACAGGGGCTTTTTGGACTGAAGCTTTCTTT. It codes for CASSLDPTGAFWTEAFF.

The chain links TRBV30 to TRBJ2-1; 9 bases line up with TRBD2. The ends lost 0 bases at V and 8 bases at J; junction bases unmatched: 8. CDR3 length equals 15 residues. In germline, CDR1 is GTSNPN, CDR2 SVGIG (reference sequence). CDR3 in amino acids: CAWSVRRGGLDEQFF. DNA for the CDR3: TGTGCCTGGAGTGTACGGCGGGGGGGCCTCGATGAGCAGTTCTTC.

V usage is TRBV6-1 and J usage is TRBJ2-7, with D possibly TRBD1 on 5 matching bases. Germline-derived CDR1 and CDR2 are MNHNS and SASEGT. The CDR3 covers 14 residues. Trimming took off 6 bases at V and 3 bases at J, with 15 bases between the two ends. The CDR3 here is CASRSRTRYYEQYF. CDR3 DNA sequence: TGTGCCAGCAGGAGTCGGACAAGATACTACGAGCAGTACTTC.

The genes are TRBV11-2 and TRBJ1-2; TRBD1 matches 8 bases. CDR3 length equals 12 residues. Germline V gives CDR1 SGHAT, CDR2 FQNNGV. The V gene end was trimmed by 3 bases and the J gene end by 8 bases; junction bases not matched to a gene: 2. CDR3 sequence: CASSFSGGGYTF. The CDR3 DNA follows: TGTGCCAGCAGCTTTTCAGGGGGCGGCTACACCTTC.

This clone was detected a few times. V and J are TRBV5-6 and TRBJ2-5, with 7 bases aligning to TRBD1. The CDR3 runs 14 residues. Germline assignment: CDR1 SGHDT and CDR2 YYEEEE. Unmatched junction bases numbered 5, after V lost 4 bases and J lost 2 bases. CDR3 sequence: CASSRVGQQETQYF. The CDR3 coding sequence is TGTGCCAGCAGCCGAGTGGGACAGCAAGAGACCCAGTACTTC. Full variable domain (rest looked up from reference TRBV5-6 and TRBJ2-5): DAGVTQSPTHLIKTRGQQVTLRCSPKSGHDTVSWYQQALGQGPQFIFQYYEEEERQRGNFPDRFSGHQFPNYSSELNVNALLLGDSALYLCASSRVGQQETQYFGPGTRLLVL.

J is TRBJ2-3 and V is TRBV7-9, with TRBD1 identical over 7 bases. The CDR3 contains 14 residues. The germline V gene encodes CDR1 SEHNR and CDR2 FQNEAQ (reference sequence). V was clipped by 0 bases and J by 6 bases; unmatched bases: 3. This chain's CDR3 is CASSLAGGGDTQYF. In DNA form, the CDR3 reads TGTGCCAGCAGCTTAGCAGGGGGCGGGGATACGCAGTATTTT.

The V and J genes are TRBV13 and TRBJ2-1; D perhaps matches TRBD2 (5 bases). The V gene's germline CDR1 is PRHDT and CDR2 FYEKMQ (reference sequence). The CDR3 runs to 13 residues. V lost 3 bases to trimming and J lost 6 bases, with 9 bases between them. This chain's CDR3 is CASSLGVSNEQFF. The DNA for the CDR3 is TGTGCCAGCAGCTTGGGAGTGAGCAATGAGCAGTTCTTC.

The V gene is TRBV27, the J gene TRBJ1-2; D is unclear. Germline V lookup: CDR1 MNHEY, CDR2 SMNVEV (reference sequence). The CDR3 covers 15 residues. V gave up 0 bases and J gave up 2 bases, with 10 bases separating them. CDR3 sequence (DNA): TGTGCCAGCAGTTTATCGATGGCAGGCAACTATGGCTACACCTTC. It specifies CASSLSMAGNYGYTF.

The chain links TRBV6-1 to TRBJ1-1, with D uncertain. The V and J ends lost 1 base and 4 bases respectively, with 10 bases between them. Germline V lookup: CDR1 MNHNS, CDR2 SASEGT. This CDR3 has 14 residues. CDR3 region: CASSEGPPVTEAFF. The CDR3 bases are TGTGCCAGCAGTGAAGGTCCGCCGGTCACTGAAGCTTTCTTT.